Listed below are T cell receptor beta chains from one sample, sequenced in a study of CXCR3-negative and CXCR3-positive naive CD8 T cells. No DNA is given; TCRdb re-called the 5' RACE reads and lists each CDR3 protein once. This listing includes some 61,000 distinct CDR3 sequences. Sequenced: naive CXCR3- CD8+ T cells from blood. Receptors were obtained from a human donor in good health. Some clones in this sample may be carry-over from other donors' samples. CDR3s include the opening cysteine and the closing phenylalanine or tryptophan. The order of the fields is CDR3 protein, J gene, V gene.

CDR3aa: CASSSRVPYEQYF; j_gene: TRBJ2-7; v_gene: TRBV6-5
CDR3aa: CASSQDLAGVTTDTQYF; j_gene: TRBJ2-3; v_gene: TRBV4-3
CDR3aa: CASSQESRGVADTQYF; j_gene: TRBJ2-3; v_gene: TRBV4-2
CDR3aa: CASSPGEVEAFF; j_gene: TRBJ1-1; v_gene: TRBV4-2
CDR3aa: CASSDRALGNIQYF; j_gene: TRBJ2-4; v_gene: TRBV2
CDR3aa: CSVETSGVSYEQYF; j_gene: TRBJ2-7; v_gene: TRBV29-1
CDR3aa: CASRPGQGNQPQHF; j_gene: TRBJ1-5; v_gene: TRBV6-2/TRBV6-3
CDR3aa: CASTVEGIGGYTF; j_gene: TRBJ1-2; v_gene: TRBV7-9
CDR3aa: CASSARSTDTQYF; j_gene: TRBJ2-3; v_gene: TRBV5-1
CDR3aa: CSALTGAGELFF; j_gene: TRBJ2-2; v_gene: TRBV29-1
CDR3aa: CASSSPPTRNYGYTF; j_gene: TRBJ1-2; v_gene: TRBV28
CDR3aa: CASSPGGGFEQYF; j_gene: TRBJ2-7; v_gene: TRBV27
CDR3aa: CASSFSYRLFDEQFF; j_gene: TRBJ2-1; v_gene: TRBV5-6
CDR3aa: CASSTPTSVSYNEQFF; j_gene: TRBJ2-1; v_gene: TRBV7-9
CDR3aa: CSVEGGSEAFF; j_gene: TRBJ1-1; v_gene: TRBV29-1
CDR3aa: CASSPGPTGELFF; j_gene: TRBJ2-2; v_gene: TRBV7-2
CDR3aa: CASSLGGEIVVRPQHF; j_gene: TRBJ1-5; v_gene: TRBV5-6
CDR3aa: CASSRDGASYNEQFF; j_gene: TRBJ2-1; v_gene: TRBV6-2/TRBV6-3
CDR3aa: CATSDVGTDTQYF; j_gene: TRBJ2-3; v_gene: TRBV24-1
CDR3aa: CASRRRATYEQYF; j_gene: TRBJ2-7; v_gene: TRBV11-3
CDR3aa: CSARDGVMNTEAFF; j_gene: TRBJ1-1; v_gene: TRBV20-1
CDR3aa: CSVEEENGAGYTF; j_gene: TRBJ1-2; v_gene: TRBV29-1
CDR3aa: CNKPTGQSNQPQHF; j_gene: TRBJ1-5; v_gene: TRBV29-1